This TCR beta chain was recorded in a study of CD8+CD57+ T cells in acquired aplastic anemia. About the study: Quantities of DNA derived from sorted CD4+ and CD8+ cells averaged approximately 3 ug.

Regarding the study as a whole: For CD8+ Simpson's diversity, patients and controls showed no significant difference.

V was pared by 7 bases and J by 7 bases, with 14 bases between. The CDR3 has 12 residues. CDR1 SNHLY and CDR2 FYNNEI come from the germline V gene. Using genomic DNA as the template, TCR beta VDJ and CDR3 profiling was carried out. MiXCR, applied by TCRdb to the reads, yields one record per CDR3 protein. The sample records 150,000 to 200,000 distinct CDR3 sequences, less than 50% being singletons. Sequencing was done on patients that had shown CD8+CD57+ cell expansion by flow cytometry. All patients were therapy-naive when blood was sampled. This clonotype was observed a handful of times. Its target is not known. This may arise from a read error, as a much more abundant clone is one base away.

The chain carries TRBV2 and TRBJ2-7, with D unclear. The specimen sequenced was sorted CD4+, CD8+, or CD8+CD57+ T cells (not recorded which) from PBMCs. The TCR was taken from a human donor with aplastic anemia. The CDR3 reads CASTHTTNEQYF. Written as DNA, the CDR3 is TGTGCCAGCACCCACACAACGAATGAGCAGTACTTC.